This paragraph reports one T cell receptor (beta chain). Antigen unknown. This record belongs to a study of cytomegalovirus exposure and HLA in healthy donors. Findings of the study overall: The tendency of first-cohort TCR clusters to co-occur in the roughly 110 validation repertoires was the finding of a later analysis. For most TCR sequences rarity was the rule, although some public TCRs occurred in many donors.

Germline CDR1 and CDR2: SEHNR and FQNEAQ (reference sequence). The CDR3 runs to 15 residues. J gave up 6 bases and V 5 bases, and 11 bases lay outside the gene matches. Assay: immunoSEQ multiplex PCR; the TCRdb copy retains only in-frame clones and omits some. The sample lists about 66,000 clones, about 97% occurring once. The clonotype originates from a young woman in good health and CMV-seropositive. The sequencing sample was made of PBMCs. This chain links TRBV7-9 with TRBJ2-7; 9 bases agree with TRBD1. CDR3 sequence reads: CASSITGGEFPEQYF. In nucleotides, the CDR3 is TGTGCCAGCAGCATAACAGGGGGCGAGTTTCCCGAGCAGTACTTC.